The T cell receptor (beta chain) described here comes from a study of shared clonotypes between healthy human individuals. Data came from immunoSEQ multiplex PCR; TCRdb stores just in-frame clones and leaves some out. The table shows about 1 million clones, with about 75% occurring only once. V lost 4 bases to trimming and J lost 2 bases, with 9 bases between them. Germline CDR1 and CDR2: SQVTM and ANQGSEA. The CDR3 has 14 residues. The receptor's source is a man younger than 30 in good health. The sequencing sample was made of memory CD4+ T cells sorted from blood. As to subset: CD45RA-negative fraction. The genes are TRBV29-1 and TRBJ2-6, with a possible D match to TRBD1 (7 bases). This CDR3 is CSVAGGTGANVLTF. CDR3 in DNA: TGCAGCGTTGCAGGGGGGACTGGGGCCAACGTCCTGACTTTC.